This T cell receptor beta chain was obtained from a study of blood T cell repertoires in COVID-19. Looking at the study overall: Acute and convalescent COVID-19 samples came from the United States, Italy and Spain. Sample material is recorded as cDNA or gDNA derived from T cells, B-cell-depleted T cells, or PBMCs.

Under the authors' procedure: The assay estimated nucleated cells by amplifying reference gene primers. TCRdb's table, derived via immunoSEQ multiplex PCR, lists solely in-frame clones and lacks some. D and trimming come from the DNA, and the V and J calls and clone size come from that table. Here the sample spans approximately 70,000 clones, 81% being singletons. The germline gives CDR1 MGHDK, CDR2 SYGVNS. V gave up 6 bases and J gave up 5 bases, with 13 bases separating them. CDR3 length: 14 residues. The TCR comes from a woman between 70 and 85 years old with acute or convalescent COVID-19. This chain connects TRBV25-1 to TRBJ2-2; a possible D gene is TRBD1 (6 bases). Source material: peripheral blood. The CDR3, as DNA: TGTGCCAGCAGGGATTACAGGGATACCGGGGAGCTGTTTTTT. This gives the protein CASRDYRDTGELFF.